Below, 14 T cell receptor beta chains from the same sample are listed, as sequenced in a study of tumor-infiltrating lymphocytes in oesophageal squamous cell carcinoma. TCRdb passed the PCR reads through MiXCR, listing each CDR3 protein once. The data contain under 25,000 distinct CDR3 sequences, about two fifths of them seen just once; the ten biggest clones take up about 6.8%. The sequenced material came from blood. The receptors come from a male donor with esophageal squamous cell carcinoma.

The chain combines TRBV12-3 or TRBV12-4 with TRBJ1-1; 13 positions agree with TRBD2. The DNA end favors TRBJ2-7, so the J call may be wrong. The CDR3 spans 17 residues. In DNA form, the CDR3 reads TGTGCCAGCAGTTCCCCCGGGACTAGCGGGATCTCCTACGAGCAGTACTTC. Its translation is CASSSPGTSGISYEQYF.

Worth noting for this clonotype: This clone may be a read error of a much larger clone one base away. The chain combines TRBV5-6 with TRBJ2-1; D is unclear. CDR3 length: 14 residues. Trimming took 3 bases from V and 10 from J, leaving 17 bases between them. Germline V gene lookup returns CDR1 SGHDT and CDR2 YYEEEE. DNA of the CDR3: TGTGCCAGCAGCTCCACTGACACCTCCTACGAGCAGTTCTTC. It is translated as CASSSTDTSYEQFF.

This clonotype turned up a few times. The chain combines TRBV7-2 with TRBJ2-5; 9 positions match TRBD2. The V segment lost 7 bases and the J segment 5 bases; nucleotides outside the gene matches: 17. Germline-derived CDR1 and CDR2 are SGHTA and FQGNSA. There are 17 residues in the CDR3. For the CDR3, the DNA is TGTGCCAGCACCTGGGGGCGGGGGGGCCGTAGAAGGGAGACCCAGTACTTC. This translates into CASTWGRGGRRRETQYF.

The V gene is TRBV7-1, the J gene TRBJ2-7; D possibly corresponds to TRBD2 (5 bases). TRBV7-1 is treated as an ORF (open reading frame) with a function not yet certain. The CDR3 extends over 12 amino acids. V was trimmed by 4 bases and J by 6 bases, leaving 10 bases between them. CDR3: CASSYARAEQYF. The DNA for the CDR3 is TGTGCCAGCAGCTATGCGAGGGCCGAGCAGTACTTC.

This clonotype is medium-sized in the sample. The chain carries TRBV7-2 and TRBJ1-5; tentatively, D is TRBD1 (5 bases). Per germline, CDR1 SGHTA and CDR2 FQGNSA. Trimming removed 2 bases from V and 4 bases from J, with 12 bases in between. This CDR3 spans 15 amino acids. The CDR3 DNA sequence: TGTGCCAGCAGCTTACGCCGGGGCGTTAATCAGCCCCAGCATTTT. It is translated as CASSLRRGVNQPQHF.

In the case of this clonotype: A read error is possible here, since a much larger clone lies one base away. CDR3 in DNA: TGTGCCAGCAGCTCGACTAGCGGTTACAATGAGCAGTACTTC. Residues: CASSSTSGYNEQYF. The chain links TRBV5-1 to TRBJ2-1, with 9 bases lining up with TRBD2. The last part of the DNA fits TRBJ2-7 better; the J call may be wrong. CDR3 length: 14 amino acids. Germline values: CDR1 SGHRS, CDR2 YFSETQ.

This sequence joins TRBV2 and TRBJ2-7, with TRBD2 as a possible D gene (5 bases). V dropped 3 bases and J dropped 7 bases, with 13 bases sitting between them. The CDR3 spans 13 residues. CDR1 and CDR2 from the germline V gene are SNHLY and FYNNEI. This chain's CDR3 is CASSERAANEQYF. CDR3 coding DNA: TGTGCCAGCAGTGAGCGGGCTGCCAATGAGCAGTACTTC.

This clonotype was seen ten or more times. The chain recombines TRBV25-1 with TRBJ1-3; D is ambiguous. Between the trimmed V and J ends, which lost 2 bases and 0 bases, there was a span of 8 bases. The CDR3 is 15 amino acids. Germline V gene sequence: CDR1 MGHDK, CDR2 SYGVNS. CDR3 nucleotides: TGTGCCAGCAGTGAAGGATTTGCCTCTGGAAACACCATATATTTT. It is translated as CASSEGFASGNTIYF.

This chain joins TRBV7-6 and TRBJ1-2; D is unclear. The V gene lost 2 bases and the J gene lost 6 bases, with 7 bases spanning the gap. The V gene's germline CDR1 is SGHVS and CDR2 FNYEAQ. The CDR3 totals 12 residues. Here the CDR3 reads CASSLSGDGYTF. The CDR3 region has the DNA TGTGCCAGCAGCTTAAGTGGAGATGGCTACACCTTC.

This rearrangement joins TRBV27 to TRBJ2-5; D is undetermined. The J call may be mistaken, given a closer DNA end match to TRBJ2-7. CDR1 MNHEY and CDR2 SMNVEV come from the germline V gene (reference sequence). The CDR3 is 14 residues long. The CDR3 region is CASSFDPISYEQYF. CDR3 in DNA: TGTGCCAGCAGTTTTGATCCTATCTCCTACGAGCAGTACTTC.

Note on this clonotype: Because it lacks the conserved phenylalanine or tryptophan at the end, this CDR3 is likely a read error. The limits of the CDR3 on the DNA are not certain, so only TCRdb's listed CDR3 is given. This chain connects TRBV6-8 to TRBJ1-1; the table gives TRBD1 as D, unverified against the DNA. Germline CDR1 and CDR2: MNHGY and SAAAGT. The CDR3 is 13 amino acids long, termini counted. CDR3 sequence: CASFACPRSSSGQ.

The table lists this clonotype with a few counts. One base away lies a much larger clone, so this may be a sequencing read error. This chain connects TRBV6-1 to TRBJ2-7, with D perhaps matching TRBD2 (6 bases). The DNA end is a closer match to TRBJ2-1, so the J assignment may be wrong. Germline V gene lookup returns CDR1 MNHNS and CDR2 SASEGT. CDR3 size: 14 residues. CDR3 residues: CASSPRLGSVEQFF. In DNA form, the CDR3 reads TGTGCCAGCAGCCCCCGACTAGGATCGGTCGAGCAGTTCTTC.

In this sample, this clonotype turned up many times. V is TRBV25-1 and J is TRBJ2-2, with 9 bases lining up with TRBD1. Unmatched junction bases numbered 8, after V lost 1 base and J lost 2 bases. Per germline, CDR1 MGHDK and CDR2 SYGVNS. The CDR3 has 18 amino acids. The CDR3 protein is CASSELRMDRGNTGELFF. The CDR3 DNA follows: TGTGCCAGCAGTGAATTGAGGATGGACAGGGGAAACACCGGGGAGCTGTTTTTT. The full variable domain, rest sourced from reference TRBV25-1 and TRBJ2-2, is EADIYQTPRYLVIGTGKKITLECSQTMGHDKMYWYQQDPGMELHLIHYSYGVNSTEKGDLSSESTVSRIRTEHFPLTLESARPSHTSQYLCASSELRMDRGNTGELFFGEGSRLTVL.

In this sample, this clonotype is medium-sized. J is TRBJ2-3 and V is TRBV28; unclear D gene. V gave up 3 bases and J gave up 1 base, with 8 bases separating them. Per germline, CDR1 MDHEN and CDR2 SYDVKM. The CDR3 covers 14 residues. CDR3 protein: CASSFLLGTDTQYF. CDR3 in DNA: TGTGCCAGCAGTTTTCTGTTGGGCACAGATACGCAGTATTTT.